Following are 9 T cell receptor beta chains from one sample sequenced in a study of Graves' ophthalmopathy and Graves' hyperthyroidism. Amplified material comprised TCR beta CDR3 regions derived from RNA transcripts. The first round was an RT-PCR with HTBI primers, and the second round was a multiplex PCR. TCRdb used MiXCR to reprocess the multiplex PCR reads, holding one entry per CDR3 protein. The sample lists approximately 640,000 distinct CDR3 sequences, under 50% occurring once. What was sequenced was peripheral blood. The source of these receptors is an adult man with Graves' ophthalmopathy.

This clonotype was observed many times. The rearrangement uses TRBV19 and TRBJ1-5; 7 positions match TRBD1. There are 15 residues in the CDR3. V trimming: 4 bases; J trimming: 2 bases; junction bases outside the gene matches: 5. The germline V gene encodes CDR1 LNHDA and CDR2 SQIVND (reference sequence). In nucleotides, the CDR3 is TGTGCCAGTAGTACCAGGGGGTTTGGCAATCAGCCCCAGCATTTT. Amino acid sequence: CASSTRGFGNQPQHF.

Ten or more counts support this clonotype. The rearrangement links TRBV29-1 to TRBJ2-2; TRBD1 aligns across 7 bases. Germline V CDR1 and CDR2: SQVTM, ANQGSEA. Trimming removed 6 bases from V and 4 bases from J; junction bases left unmatched: 5. The CDR3 runs to 13 residues. The chain's CDR3 is CSVTGSGTGELFF. The CDR3 DNA follows: TGCAGCGTGACAGGGAGCGGCACCGGGGAGCTGTTTTTT.

This clonotype was counted a few times. The rearrangement uses TRBV7-6 and TRBJ2-3; TRBD2 aligns across 7 bases. V gave up 3 bases and J gave up 2 bases; unmatched junction bases: 5. The V gene's germline CDR1 is SGHVS and CDR2 FNYEAQ. This CDR3 has 15 residues. CDR3 sequence (DNA): TGTGCCAGCAGCTTGACTAGCAGCCTCACAGATACGCAGTATTTT. Protein product: CASSLTSSLTDTQYF. The complete variable domain, with remaining parts taken from reference TRBV7-6 and TRBJ2-3, reads GAGVSQSPRYKVTKRGQDVALRCDPISGHVSLYWYRQALGQGPEFLTYFNYEAQQDKSGLPNDRFSAERPEGSISTLTIQRTEQRDSAMYRCASSLTSSLTDTQYFGPGTRLTVL.

This clonotype was detected many times. CDR3: CASSVGPDSSYEQYF. As DNA, the CDR3 is TGTGCCAGCAGCGTAGGTCCGGATAGCTCCTACGAGCAGTACTTC. The chain is built from TRBV9 and TRBJ2-7; D gene uncertain. The germline V and J ends were trimmed by 0 bases and 0 bases, with 10 bases remaining between them. CDR1 and CDR2 (germline): SGDLS, YYNGEE. CDR3 size: 15 residues.

This rearrangement joins TRBV5-1 to TRBJ1-1, with D unresolved. The CDR3 spans 13 residues. V lost 7 bases and J 1 base, leaving 11 bases between the germline ends. Germline loops: CDR1 SGHRS, CDR2 YFSETQ. The CDR3 reads CASGSPRNTEAFF. For the CDR3, the DNA is TGCGCCAGCGGCTCCCCCCGGAACACTGAAGCTTTCTTT.

In its sample, this clonotype was seen a few times. The rearrangement joins TRBV6-1 to TRBJ2-7, with a weak D call TRBD1 (5 bases). Between the trimmed V and J ends, which lost 5 bases and 0 bases, there was a span of 14 bases. From germline, CDR1 is MNHNS and CDR2 SASEGT. The CDR3 length is 15 residues. The CDR3 loop reads CASSKTALSSYEQYF. CDR3 bases: TGTGCCAGCAGTAAGACAGCCTTGAGCTCCTACGAGCAGTACTTC.

Remarks on this clonotype: The junction and the germline gene differ at one end; a read error may be behind it. J is TRBJ2-7 and V is TRBV7-2; 7 positions agree with TRBD1. Germline CDR1 and CDR2: SGHTA and FQGNSA. CDR3 size: 22 residues. The CDR3 sequence: CASSHDPGQPGAFRPPGYEQYF. In DNA form, the CDR3 reads TGCGCCAGCAGCCATGATCCGGGACAGCCCGGGGCGTTTAGGCCTCCCGGTTACGAGCAGTACTTC.

At least ten counts were recorded for this clonotype. The chain employs TRBV20-1 and TRBJ1-2; D might be TRBD1 (5 bases). This CDR3 spans 12 amino acids. The V end was cut by 0 bases, the J end by 7 bases, with 9 bases between. Germline assignment: CDR1 DFQATT and CDR2 SNEGSKA (reference sequence). CDR3 amino acids: CSARDVGVGYTF. CDR3 DNA: TGCAGTGCTAGAGATGTAGGGGTTGGCTACACCTTC.

Ten or more counts support this clonotype. The rearrangement links TRBV10-3 to TRBJ2-5; 7 nucleotides agree with TRBD1. Looked up from germline, CDR1 is ENHRY and CDR2 is SYGVKD. Trimming cost V 10 bases and J 2 bases; bases outside gene matches: 10. The CDR3 loop spans 14 amino acids. DNA for the CDR3: TGTGCCAGCAGACCATGGGACAGTCAAGAGACCCAGTACTTC. Residues: CASRPWDSQETQYF.